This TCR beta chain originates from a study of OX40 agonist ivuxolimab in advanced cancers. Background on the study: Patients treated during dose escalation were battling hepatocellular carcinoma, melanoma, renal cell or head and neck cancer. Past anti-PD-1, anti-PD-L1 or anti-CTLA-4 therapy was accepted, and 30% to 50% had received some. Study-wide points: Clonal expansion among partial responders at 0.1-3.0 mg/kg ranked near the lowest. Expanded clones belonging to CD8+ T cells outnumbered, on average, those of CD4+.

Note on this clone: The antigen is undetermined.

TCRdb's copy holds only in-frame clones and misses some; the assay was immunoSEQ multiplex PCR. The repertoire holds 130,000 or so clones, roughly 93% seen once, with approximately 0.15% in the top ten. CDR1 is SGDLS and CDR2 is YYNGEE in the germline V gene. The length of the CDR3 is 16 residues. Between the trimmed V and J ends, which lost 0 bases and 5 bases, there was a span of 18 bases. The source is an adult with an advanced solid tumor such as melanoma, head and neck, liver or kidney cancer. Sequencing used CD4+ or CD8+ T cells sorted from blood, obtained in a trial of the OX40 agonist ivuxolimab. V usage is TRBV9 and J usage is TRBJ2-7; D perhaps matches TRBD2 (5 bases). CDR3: CASSVALEGIDNEQYF. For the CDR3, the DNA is TGTGCCAGCAGCGTAGCTCTCGAGGGCATTGACAACGAGCAGTACTTC.